The 3 T cell receptor beta chains below were found in one sample sequenced in a study of cytomegalovirus exposure and HLA in healthy donors (TCRdb year 2017). Libraries were built with the immunoSEQ multiplex PCR assay. For the multiplex PCR, a mixture combining 60 forward primers for TCR Vbeta segments and 13 reverse primers for TCR Jbeta segments was used. TCRdb took over this immuneACCESS table, retaining in-frame rearrangements with V and J assigned. Such tables are incomplete; in checked studies, under half of the missing clones stem from an unresolved V gene, and the remainder is unexplained. In all, the sample holds about 200,000 clones, and 70% to 80% of those were seen once. The ten top clones hold roughly 3% of the sample. The sequencing input was PBMCs. The receptors derive from a woman in her twenties or thirties in good health and CMV-seronegative.

This chain connects TRBV14 to TRBJ2-7, with a tentative D call TRBD2 (6 bases). This CDR3 is 16 amino acids long. The V gene lost 0 bases and the J gene lost 2 bases, with 14 bases spanning the gap. Per the germline V gene, CDR1 is SGHDN and CDR2 is FVKESK. The chain's CDR3 is CASSQEMRELTYEQYF. For the CDR3, the DNA is TGTGCCAGCAGCCAAGAGATGCGGGAACTTACCTACGAGCAGTACTTC.

This chain joins TRBV5-1 and TRBJ2-7, with 9 bases lining up with TRBD1. Germline V CDR1 and CDR2: SGHRS, YFSETQ. Trimming took 3 bases from V and 6 from J; bases not matched to a gene: 13. The CDR3 sequence is 16 residues long. The DNA of the CDR3 is TGCGCCAGCAGCTGGGGGGTGGGACAGGGAATCGTCGAGCAGTACTTC. It encodes CASSWGVGQGIVEQYF.

The CDR3 spells CASSWTGAEAFF. The DNA of the CDR3 is TGTGCCAGCAGCTGGACAGGGGCTGAAGCTTTCTTT. The chain is built from TRBV7-2 and TRBJ1-1; 9 bases agree with TRBD1. With V trimmed by 4 bases and J by 6 bases, 0 bases remained unmatched. Germline CDR1 and CDR2: SGHTA and FQGNSA. The length of the CDR3 is 12 residues.